This T cell receptor (beta chain) was identified in a study of Ad26.COV2.S vaccination and SARS-CoV-2 variants. A note on this clone: The target antigen is unknown.

General observations from the study: Similar non-spike TCR breadth was observed in recipients of vaccine and of placebo. Vaccine recipients surpassed placebo recipients in spike-specific TCR breadth.

Treatment noted: 15 to 20 received Ad26.COV2.S at low or high dose, single or two shots; several received placebo; per-sample allocation not given. Samples were taken on day 63 after the first vaccine or placebo injection. Donor was an adult aged 18-55 years in Boston. Profiling relied on immunoSEQ multiplex PCR, and the TCRdb table lists in-frame clones only, not all of them. The profile shows some 400,000 clones, about 91% of them singletons. The CDR3 totals 15 residues. Trimming removed 4 bases from V and 4 bases from J; junction bases left unmatched: 5. In germline, CDR1 is MNHEY, CDR2 SMNVEV (reference sequence).

This TCR derives from a person between 18 and 60 years old who received the Ad26.COV2.S COVID-19 vaccine or a placebo. This sample comprised peripheral blood, obtained in a trial of Ad26.COV2.S vaccine versus placebo. The chain employs TRBV27 and TRBJ2-2; TRBD2 matches at 8 bases. DNA of the CDR3: TGTGCCAGCAGTTCCCTAGCGGGCCCCACCGGGGAGCTGTTTTTT. It is translated as CASSSLAGPTGELFF.